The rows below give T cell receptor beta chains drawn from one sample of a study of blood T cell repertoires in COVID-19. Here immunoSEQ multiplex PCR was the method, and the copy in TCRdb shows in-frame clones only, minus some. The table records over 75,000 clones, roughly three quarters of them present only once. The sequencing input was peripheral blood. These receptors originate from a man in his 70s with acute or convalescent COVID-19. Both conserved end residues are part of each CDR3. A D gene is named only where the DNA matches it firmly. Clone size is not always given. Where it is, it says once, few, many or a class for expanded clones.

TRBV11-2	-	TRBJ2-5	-	CASSSSNRGQETQYF	TGTGCCAGCAGTTCCTCAAACCGGGGCCAAGAGACCCAGTACTTC
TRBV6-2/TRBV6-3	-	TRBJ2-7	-	CASSPGQTYEQYF	TGTGCCAGCAGTCCCGGACAGACCTACGAGCAGTACTTC
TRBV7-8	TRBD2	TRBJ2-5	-	CASSLPLAGVIQETQYF	TGTGCCAGCAGCTTACCGCTAGCGGGGGTTATCCAAGAGACCCAGTACTTC
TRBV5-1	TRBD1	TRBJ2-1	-	CASSLKGQGGNEQFF	TGCGCCAGCAGCTTGAAGGGACAGGGGGGCAATGAGCAGTTCTTC
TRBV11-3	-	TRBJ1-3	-	CASSFGSGNTIYF	TGTGCCAGCAGCTTCGGCTCTGGAAACACCATATATTTT
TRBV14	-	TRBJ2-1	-	CASSQVIGNEQFF	TGTGCCAGCAGCCAAGTGATCGGCAATGAGCAGTTCTTC
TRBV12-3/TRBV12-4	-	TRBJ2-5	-	CASSLEGRETQYF	TGTGCCAGCAGTTTAGAGGGGAGGGAGACCCAGTACTTC
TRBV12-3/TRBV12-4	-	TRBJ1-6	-	CASSFQNSPLHF	TGTGCCAGCAGTTTTCAGAATTCACCCCTCCACTTT
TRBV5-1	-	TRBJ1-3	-	CASSRTGVDSGNTIYF	TGCGCCAGCAGCAGGACTGGGGTTGACTCTGGAAACACCATATATTTT
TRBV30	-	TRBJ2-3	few	CASRGTADTQYF	TGTGCCTCCCGCGGGACAGCAGATACGCAGTATTTT
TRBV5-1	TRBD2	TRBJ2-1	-	CASKPSGGNEQFF	TGCGCCAGCAAACCTTCCGGGGGGAATGAGCAGTTCTTC
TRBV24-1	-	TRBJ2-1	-	CATSDLGGGDNEQFF	TGTGCCACCAGTGATTTAGGGGGGGGAGACAATGAGCAGTTCTTC
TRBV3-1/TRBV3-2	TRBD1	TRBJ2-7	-	CASRAGTAYEQYF	TGTGCCAGCAGGGCCGGGACAGCCTACGAGCAGTACTTC
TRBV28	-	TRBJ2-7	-	CASSFLSLGGSYEQYF	TGTGCCAGCAGTTTTTTGAGCTTGGGGGGCTCCTACGAGCAGTACTTC
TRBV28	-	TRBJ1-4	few	CASSPSRGGRNEKLFF	TGTGCCAGCAGTCCTAGTCGGGGAGGGCGAAATGAAAAACTGTTTTTT
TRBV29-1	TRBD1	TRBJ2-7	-	CSAGHDRGRYEQYF	TGCAGCGCCGGACACGACAGGGGGAGGTACGAGCAGTACTTC
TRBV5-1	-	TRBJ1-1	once	CASSLDIMNTEAFF	TGCGCCAGCAGCTTGGACATCATGAACACTGAAGCTTTCTTT
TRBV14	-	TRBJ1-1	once	CASSPRGAGNTEAFF	TGTGCCAGCAGCCCCCGGGGAGCAGGGAACACTGAAGCTTTCTTT
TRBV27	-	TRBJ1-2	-	CASSTGRGYYRYTF	TGTGCCAGCAGTACCGGGAGGGGGTACTATCGCTACACCTTC
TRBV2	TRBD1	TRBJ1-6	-	CASSAGTGNSPLHF	TGTGCCAGCAGCGCCGGGACAGGGAATTCACCCCTCCACTTT
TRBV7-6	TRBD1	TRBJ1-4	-	CASSFAKDRGPEKLFF	TGTGCCAGCAGCTTCGCAAAGGACAGGGGGCCTGAAAAACTGTTTTTT
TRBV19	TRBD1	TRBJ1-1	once	CAISQGREAFF	TGTGCCATATCACAGGGGCGTGAAGCTTTCTTT
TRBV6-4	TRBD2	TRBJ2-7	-	CASRGVAGSYEQYF	TGTGCCAGCAGGGGGGTAGCGGGGTCCTACGAGCAGTACTTC
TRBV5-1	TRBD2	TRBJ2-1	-	CASSSGGVSYNEQFF	TGCGCCAGCAGCTCCGGGGGGGTCTCCTACAATGAGCAGTTCTTC
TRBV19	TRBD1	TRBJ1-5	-	CASSMESIKQGNQPQHF	TGTGCCAGTAGTATGGAATCCATTAAACAGGGGAATCAGCCCCAGCATTTT
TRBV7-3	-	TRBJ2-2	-	CASSLYGELFF	TGTGCCAGCAGCCTCTACGGGGAGCTGTTTTTT
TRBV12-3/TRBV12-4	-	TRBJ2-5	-	CASTFVGPETQYF	TGTGCCAGCACCTTTGTGGGCCCCGAGACCCAGTACTTC
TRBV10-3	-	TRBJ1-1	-	CAISATGQLNTEAFF	TGTGCCATCAGTGCCACGGGACAATTGAACACTGAAGCTTTCTTT
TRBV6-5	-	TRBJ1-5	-	CASSRTDYNQPQHF	TGTGCCAGCAGCCGGACAGACTACAATCAGCCCCAGCATTTT
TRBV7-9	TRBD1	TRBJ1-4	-	CASSITGTGNEKLFF	TGTGCCAGCAGCATAACCGGGACAGGGAATGAAAAACTGTTTTTT
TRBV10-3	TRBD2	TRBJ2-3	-	CAISESLGGGSTDTQYF	TGTGCCATCAGTGAGTCCTTGGGCGGGGGGAGCACAGATACGCAGTATTTT
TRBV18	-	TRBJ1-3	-	CASSPGYSGNTIYF	TGTGCCAGCTCACCGGGCTACTCTGGAAACACCATATATTTT
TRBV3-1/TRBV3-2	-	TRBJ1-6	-	CASSQLSGTGNSPLHF	TGTGCCAGCAGCCAACTTTCAGGGACTGGTAATTCACCCCTCCACTTT
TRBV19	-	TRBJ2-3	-	CASSIDRTSTDTQYF	TGTGCCAGTAGTATAGACCGGACTAGCACAGATACGCAGTATTTT
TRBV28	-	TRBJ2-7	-	CASSWGDEQYF	TGTGCCAGCAGCTGGGGAGACGAGCAGTACTTC
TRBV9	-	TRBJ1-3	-	CASSVGIGEPGNTIYF	TGTGCCAGCAGCGTAGGTATAGGAGAACCTGGAAACACCATATATTTT
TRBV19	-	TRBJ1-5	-	CASMEGRAQHF	TGTGCCAGTATGGAGGGCCGGGCCCAGCATTTT
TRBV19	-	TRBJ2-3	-	CASTSSDTQYF	TGTGCCAGTACCTCCTCCGATACGCAGTATTTT
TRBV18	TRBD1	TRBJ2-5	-	CASSGTAQETQYF	TGTGCCAGCTCAGGGACAGCGCAAGAGACCCAGTACTTC